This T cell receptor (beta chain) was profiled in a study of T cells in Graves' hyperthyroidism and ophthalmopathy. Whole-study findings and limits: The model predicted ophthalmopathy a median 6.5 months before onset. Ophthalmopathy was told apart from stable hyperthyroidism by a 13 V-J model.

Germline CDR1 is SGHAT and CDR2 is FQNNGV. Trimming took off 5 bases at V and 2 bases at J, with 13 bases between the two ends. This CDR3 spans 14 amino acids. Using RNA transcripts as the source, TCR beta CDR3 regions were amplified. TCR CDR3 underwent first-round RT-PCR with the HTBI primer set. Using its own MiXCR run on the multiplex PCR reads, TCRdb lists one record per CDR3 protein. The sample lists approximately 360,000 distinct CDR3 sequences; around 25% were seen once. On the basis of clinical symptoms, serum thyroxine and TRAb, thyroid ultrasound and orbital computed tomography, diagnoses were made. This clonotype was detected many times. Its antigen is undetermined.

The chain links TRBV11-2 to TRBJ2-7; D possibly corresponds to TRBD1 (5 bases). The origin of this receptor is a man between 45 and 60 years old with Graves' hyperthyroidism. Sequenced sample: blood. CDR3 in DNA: TGTGCCAGCAGCCCGGTACAGGTCGCCTACGAGCAGTACTTC. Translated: CASSPVQVAYEQYF.